This TCR beta chain was sequenced in a study of cytomegalovirus exposure and HLA in healthy donors. There are 17 residues in the CDR3. Unmatched junction bases numbered 9, after V lost 2 bases and J lost 7 bases. Germline V gene lookup returns CDR1 SGHTA and CDR2 FQGTGA. At the time of sampling, donors were nominally healthy, though unrecorded immune exposures were likely. This PCR relied on a set of 60 Vbeta primers and 13 Jbeta primers. Here immunoSEQ multiplex PCR was the method, and the copy in TCRdb shows in-frame clones only, minus some. The sample includes fewer than 35,000 clones. The TCR originated in a female donor in good health and CMV-seronegative. This chain joins TRBV7-3 and TRBJ2-1; 12 bases match TRBD2. The sample consisted of PBMCs. The CDR3 loop is CASSLVPSGGAQNEQFF. The DNA for the CDR3 is TGTGCCAGCAGCTTAGTCCCTAGCGGGGGGGCCCAGAATGAGCAGTTCTTC.